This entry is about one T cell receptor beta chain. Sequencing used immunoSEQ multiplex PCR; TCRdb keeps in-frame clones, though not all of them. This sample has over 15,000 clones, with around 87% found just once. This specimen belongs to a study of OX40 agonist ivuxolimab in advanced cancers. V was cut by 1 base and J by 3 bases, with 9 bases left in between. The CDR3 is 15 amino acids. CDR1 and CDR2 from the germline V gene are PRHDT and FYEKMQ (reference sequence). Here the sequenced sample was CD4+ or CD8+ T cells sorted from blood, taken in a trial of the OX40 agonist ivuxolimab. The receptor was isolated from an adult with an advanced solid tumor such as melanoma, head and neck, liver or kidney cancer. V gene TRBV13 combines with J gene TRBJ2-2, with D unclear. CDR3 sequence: CASSLERADTGELFF. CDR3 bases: TGTGCCAGCAGCTTAGAAAGGGCAGACACCGGGGAGCTGTTTTTT.